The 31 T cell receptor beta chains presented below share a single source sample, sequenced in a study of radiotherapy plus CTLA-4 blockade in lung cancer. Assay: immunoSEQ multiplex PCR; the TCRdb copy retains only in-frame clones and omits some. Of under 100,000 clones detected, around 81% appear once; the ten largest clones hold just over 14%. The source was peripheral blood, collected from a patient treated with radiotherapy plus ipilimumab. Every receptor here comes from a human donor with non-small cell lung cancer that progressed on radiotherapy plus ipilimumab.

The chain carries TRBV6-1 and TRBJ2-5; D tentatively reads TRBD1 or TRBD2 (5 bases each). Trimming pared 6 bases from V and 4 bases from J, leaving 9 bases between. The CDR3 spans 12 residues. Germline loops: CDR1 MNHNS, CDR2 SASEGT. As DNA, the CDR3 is TGTGCCAGCAGACGGGGCTCAGAGACCCAGTACTTC. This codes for CASRRGSETQYF.

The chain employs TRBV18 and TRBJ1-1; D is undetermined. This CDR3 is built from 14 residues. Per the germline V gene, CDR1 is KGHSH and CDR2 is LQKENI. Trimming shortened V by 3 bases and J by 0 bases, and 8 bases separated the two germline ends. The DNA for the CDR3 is TGTGCCAGCTCACCTGGACGGTTGAACACTGAAGCTTTCTTT. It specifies CASSPGRLNTEAFF.

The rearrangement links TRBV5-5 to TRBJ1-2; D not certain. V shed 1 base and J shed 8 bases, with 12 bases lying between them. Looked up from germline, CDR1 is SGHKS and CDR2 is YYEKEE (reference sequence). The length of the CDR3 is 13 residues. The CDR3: CASSLNEYGGYTF. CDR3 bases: TGTGCCAGCAGCTTGAATGAGTACGGGGGCTACACCTTC.

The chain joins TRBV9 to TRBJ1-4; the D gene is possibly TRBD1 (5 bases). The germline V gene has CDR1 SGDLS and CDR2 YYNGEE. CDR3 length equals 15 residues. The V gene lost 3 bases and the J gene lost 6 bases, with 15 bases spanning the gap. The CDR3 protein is CASSGTGTRDEKLFF. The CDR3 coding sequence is TGTGCCAGCAGCGGAACCGGGACCAGGGATGAAAAACTGTTTTTT.

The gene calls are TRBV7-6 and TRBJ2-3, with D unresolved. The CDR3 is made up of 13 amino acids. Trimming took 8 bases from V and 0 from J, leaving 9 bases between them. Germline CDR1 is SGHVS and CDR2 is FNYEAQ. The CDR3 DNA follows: TGTGCCAGCGAGGCGGCTAGCACAGATACGCAGTATTTT. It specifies CASEAASTDTQYF. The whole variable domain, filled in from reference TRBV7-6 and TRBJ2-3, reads GAGVSQSPRYKVTKRGQDVALRCDPISGHVSLYWYRQALGQGPEFLTYFNYEAQQDKSGLPNDRFSAERPEGSISTLTIQRTEQRDSAMYRCASEAASTDTQYFGPGTRLTVL.

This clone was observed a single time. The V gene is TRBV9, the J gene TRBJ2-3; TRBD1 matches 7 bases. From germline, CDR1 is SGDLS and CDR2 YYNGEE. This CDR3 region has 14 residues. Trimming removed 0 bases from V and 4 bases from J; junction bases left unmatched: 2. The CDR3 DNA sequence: TGTGCCAGCAGCGTAGGGGGGACAGCAGATACGCAGTATTTT. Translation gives CASSVGGTADTQYF.

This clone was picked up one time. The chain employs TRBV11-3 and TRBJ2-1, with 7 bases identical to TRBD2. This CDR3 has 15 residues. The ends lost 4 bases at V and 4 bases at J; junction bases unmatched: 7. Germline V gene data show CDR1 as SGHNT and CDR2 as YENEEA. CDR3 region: CASSYKRGQYNEQFF. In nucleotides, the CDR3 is TGTGCCAGCAGCTACAAGCGGGGCCAATACAATGAGCAGTTCTTC.

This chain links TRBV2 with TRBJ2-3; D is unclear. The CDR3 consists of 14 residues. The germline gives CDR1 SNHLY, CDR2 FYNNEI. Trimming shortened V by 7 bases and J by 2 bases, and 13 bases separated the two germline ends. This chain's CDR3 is CASTPGPHTDTQYF. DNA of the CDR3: TGTGCCAGCACTCCCGGGCCCCACACAGATACGCAGTATTTT.

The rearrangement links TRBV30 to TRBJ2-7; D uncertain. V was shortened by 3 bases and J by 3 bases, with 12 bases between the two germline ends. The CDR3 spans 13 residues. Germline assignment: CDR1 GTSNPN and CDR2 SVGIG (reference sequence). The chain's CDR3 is CAWRGPANYEQYF. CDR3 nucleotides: TGTGCCTGGAGAGGACCGGCAAACTACGAGCAGTACTTC.

DNA of the CDR3: TGTGCCAGCGGGGAAACCTCCTACAATGAGCAGTTCTTC. This encodes CASGETSYNEQFF. The V gene is TRBV9, the J gene TRBJ2-1; no firm D call. CDR3 length: 13 residues. V was clipped by 7 bases and J by 0 bases, with 8 bases between them. Looked up from germline, CDR1 is SGDLS and CDR2 is YYNGEE.

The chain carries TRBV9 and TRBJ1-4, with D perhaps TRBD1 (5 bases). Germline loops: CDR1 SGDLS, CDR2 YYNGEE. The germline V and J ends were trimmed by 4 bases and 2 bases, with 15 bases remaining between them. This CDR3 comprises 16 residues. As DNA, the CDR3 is TGTGCCAGCAGCCCCCCCCCAGGGACGACTAATGAAAAACTGTTTTTT. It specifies CASSPPPGTTNEKLFF.

The CDR3 reads CASSLVALGRVEGYTF. CDR3 DNA sequence: TGTGCCAGCAGCTTAGTCGCGTTGGGGAGGGTAGAGGGCTACACCTTC. The chain combines TRBV7-2 with TRBJ1-2; no firm D call. CDR1 and CDR2 (germline): SGHTA, FQGNSA. Trimming removed 1 base at V and 8 bases at J, with 20 bases between. The CDR3 spans 16 residues.

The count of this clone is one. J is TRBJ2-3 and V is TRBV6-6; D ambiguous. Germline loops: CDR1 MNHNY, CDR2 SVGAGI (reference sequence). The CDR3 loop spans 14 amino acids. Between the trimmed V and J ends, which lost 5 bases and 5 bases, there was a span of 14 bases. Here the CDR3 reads CASSPSAGVDTQYF. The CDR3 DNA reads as TGTGCCAGCAGTCCTTCCGCCGGTGTAGATACGCAGTATTTT.

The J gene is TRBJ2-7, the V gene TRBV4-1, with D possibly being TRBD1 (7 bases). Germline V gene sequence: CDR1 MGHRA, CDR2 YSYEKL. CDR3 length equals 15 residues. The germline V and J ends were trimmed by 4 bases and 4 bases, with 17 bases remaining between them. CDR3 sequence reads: CASSLRAGGGYEQYF. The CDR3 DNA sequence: TGCGCCAGCAGCCTAAGGGCAGGGGGAGGATACGAGCAGTACTTC.

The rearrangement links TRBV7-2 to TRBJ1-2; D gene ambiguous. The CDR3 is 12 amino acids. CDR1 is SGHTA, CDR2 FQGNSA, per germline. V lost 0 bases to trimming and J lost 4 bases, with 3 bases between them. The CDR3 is CASSLASYGYTF. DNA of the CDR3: TGTGCCAGCAGCTTAGCATCCTATGGCTACACCTTC.

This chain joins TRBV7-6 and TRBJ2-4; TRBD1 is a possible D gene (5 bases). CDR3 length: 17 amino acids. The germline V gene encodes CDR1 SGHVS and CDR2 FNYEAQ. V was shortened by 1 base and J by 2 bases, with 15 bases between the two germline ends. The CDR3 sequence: CASSLVMAGLTKNIQYF. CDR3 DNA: TGTGCCAGCAGCTTAGTTATGGCAGGGCTAACCAAAAACATTCAGTACTTC.

The DNA for the CDR3 is TGTGCCAGCAGCGTAGCTGCGGGGCTAGCGGGAGGGATCAGTTACAATGAGCAGTTCTTC. Amino acid sequence: CASSVAAGLAGGISYNEQFF. The rearrangement links TRBV9 to TRBJ2-1, with TRBD2 matching 12 bases. The germline V gene has CDR1 SGDLS and CDR2 YYNGEE. This CDR3 comprises 20 residues. Trimming removed 0 bases from V and 4 bases from J; junction bases left unmatched: 14.

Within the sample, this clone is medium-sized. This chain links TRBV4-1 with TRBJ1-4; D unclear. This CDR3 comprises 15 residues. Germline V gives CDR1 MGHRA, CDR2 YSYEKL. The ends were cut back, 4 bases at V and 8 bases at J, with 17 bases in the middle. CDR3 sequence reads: CASSLRSGPWEKLFF. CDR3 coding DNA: TGCGCCAGCAGCCTAAGATCGGGTCCGTGGGAAAAACTGTTTTTT.

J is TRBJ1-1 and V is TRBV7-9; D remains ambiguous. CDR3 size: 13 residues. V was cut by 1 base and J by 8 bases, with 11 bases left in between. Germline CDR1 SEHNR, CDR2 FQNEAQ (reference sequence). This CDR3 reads CASSLVPGHEAFF. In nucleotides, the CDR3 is TGTGCCAGCAGCTTAGTCCCCGGGCACGAAGCTTTCTTT. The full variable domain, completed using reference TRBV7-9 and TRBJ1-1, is DTGVSQNPRHKITKRGQNVTFRCDPISEHNRLYWYRQTLGQGPEFLTYFQNEAQLEKSRLLSDRFSAERPKGSFSTLEIQRTEQGDSAMYLCASSLVPGHEAFFGQGTRLTVV.

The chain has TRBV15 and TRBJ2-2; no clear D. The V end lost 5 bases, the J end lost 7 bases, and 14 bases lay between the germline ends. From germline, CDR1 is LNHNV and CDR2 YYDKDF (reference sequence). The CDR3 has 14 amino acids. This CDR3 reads CATSPAVKDGELFF. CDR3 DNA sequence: TGTGCCACCAGCCCAGCCGTGAAGGACGGGGAGCTGTTTTTT.

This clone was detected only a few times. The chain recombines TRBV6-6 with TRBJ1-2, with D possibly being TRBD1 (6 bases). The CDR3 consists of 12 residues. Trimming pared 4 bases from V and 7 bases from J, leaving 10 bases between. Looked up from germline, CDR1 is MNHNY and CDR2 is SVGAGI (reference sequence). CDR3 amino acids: CASSSGASGYTF. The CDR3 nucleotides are TGTGCCAGCAGTTCAGGGGCAAGTGGCTACACCTTC.

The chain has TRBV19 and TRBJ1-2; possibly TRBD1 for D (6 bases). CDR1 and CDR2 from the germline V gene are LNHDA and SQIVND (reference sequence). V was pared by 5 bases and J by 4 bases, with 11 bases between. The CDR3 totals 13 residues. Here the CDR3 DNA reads TGTGCCAGTAGTCCGACAGGTTTCTATGGCTACACCTTC. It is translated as CASSPTGFYGYTF.

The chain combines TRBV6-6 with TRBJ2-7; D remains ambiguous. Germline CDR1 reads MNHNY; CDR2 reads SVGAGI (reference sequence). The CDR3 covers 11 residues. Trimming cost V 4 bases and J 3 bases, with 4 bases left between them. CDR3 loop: CASSSVYEQYF. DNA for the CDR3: TGTGCCAGCAGTTCAGTCTACGAGCAGTACTTC.

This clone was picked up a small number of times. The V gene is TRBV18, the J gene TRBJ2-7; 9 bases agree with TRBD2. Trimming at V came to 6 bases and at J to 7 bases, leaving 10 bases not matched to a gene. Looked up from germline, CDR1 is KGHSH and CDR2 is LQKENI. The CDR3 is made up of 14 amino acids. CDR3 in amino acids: CASSPIAGVEEQYF. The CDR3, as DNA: TGTGCCAGCTCTCCTATAGCGGGAGTGGAGGAGCAGTACTTC.

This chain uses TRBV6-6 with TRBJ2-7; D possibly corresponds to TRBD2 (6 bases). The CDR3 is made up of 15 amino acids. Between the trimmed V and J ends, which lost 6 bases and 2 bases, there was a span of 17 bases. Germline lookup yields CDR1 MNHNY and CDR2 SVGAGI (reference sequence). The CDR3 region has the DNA TGTGCCAGCAGCGGACATAGCGGTCCTGCCTACGAGCAGTACTTC. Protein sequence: CASSGHSGPAYEQYF.

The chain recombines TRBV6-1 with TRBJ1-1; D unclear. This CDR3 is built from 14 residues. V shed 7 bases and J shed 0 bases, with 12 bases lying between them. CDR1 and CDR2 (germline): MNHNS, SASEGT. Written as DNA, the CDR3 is TGTGCCAGCACCTTACGGGGAATGAACACTGAAGCTTTCTTT. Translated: CASTLRGMNTEAFF.

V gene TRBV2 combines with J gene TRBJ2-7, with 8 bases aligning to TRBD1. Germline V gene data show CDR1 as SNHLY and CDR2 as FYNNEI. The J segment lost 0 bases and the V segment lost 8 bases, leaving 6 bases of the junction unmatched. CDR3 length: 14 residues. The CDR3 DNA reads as TGTGCCAGCCGCTGGACAGGGATCTCCTACGAGCAGTACTTC. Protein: CASRWTGISYEQYF.

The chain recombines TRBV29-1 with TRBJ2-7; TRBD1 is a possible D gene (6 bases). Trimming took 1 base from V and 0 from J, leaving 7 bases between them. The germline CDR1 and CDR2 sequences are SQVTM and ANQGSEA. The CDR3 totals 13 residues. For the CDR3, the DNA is TGCAGCGTTGAAGGCAGGGGCTCCTACGAGCAGTACTTC. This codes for CSVEGRGSYEQYF.

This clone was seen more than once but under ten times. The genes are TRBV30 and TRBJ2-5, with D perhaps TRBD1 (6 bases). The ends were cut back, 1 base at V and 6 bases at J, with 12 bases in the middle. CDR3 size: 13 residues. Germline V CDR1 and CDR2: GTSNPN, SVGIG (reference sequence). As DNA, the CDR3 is TGTGCCTGGAGTGGACAGGCCCGGCAGACCCAGTACTTC. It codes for CAWSGQARQTQYF.

CDR3: CASRANRAGNQPQHF. DNA for the CDR3: TGTGCCAGCAGGGCCAACAGGGCGGGGAATCAGCCCCAGCATTTT. This chain links TRBV6-1 with TRBJ1-5, with D perhaps matching TRBD1 (6 bases). The V end lost 6 bases, the J end lost 4 bases, and 16 bases lay between the germline ends. The germline V gene encodes CDR1 MNHNS and CDR2 SASEGT. CDR3 size: 15 residues.

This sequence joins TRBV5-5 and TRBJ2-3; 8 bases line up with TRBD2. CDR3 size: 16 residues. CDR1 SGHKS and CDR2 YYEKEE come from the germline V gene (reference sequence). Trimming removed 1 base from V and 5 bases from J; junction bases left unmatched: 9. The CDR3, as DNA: TGTGCCAGCAGCTTGCTGCGGGCGGGAGGAGTAGATACGCAGTATTTT. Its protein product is CASSLLRAGGVDTQYF.